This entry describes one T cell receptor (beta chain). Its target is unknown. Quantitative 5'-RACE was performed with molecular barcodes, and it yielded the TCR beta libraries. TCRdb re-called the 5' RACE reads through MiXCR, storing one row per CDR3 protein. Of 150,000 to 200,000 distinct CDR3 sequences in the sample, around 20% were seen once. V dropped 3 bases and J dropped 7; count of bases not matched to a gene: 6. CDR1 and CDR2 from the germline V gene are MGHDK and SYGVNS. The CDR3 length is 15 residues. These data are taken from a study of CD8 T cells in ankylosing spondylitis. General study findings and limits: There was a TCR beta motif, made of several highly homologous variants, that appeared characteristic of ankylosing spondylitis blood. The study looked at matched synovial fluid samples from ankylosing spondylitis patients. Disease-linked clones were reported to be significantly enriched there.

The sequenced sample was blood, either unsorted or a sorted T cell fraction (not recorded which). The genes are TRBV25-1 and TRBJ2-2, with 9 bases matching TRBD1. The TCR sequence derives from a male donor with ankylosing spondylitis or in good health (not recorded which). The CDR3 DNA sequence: TGTGCCAGCAGTGATCGGACAGGGGAAATCGGGGAGCTGTTTTTT. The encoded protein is CASSDRTGEIGELFF.